This paragraph covers one T cell receptor beta chain sequence. The antigen is undetermined. Per germline, CDR1 LNHNV and CDR2 YYDKDF (reference sequence). CDR3 length: 12 amino acids. V was trimmed by 5 bases and J by 8 bases, leaving 9 bases between them. These data come from a study of graft-versus-host responses after intestinal transplantation. In the study overall: Recipients obtained multivisceral, liver-intestinal, or isolated intestinal transplants. Among the recipients, all got anti-thymocyte globulin induction and then tacrolimus and steroids for around 3 years.

Regarding the study as a whole: Some GvH clones were seen earlier in gut or blood, suggesting intestinal origin. Early post-transplant HvG declines were associated with peak circulating GvH clone levels.

TCRdb's copy holds only in-frame clones and misses some; the assay was immunoSEQ multiplex PCR. The repertoire includes more than 9,000 clones, over 90% of them detected once, and around 20% sits in the top ten. The V gene is TRBV15, the J gene TRBJ1-4; D not certain. The sequence was obtained from a human patient who received an intestinal transplant, so some T cells may come from the graft donor. Sequences were derived from PBMCs, sampled roughly 110 days after intestinal transplant. CDR3: CATSRRTEKLFF. The CDR3 DNA follows: TGTGCCACCAGCCGGCGGACCGAAAAACTGTTTTTT.